These 21 T cell receptor beta chains were sequenced from one sample in a study of cytomegalovirus exposure and HLA in healthy donors. PCR amplification relied on 60 Vbeta primers (plus 13 Jbeta primers). Data came from immunoSEQ multiplex PCR; TCRdb stores just in-frame clones and leaves some out. Recorded for this sample: 45,000 to 65,000 clones. Sample: PBMCs. Receptor source: a man younger than 30 in good health and CMV-seropositive.

This chain uses TRBV10-1 with TRBJ2-1; 10 bases match TRBD2. The CDR3 has 14 residues. The germline V gene encodes CDR1 WNHNN and CDR2 SYGVQD (reference sequence). J lost 8 bases, V lost 4 bases, and 5 bases had no gene match. CDR3 nucleotides: TGCGCCAGCAGTGGAGCGGGAGGGCCTTATGAGCAGTTCTTC. It codes for CASSGAGGPYEQFF.

This clone counts as medium-sized by frequency. This chain connects TRBV5-4 to TRBJ2-3, with TRBD2 matching 10 bases. Germline V lookup: CDR1 SGHNT, CDR2 YYREEE (reference sequence). V lost 0 bases and J lost 7; bases outside the gene matches: 5. There are 15 residues in the CDR3. The CDR3 DNA is TGTGCCAGCAGCTTGGTTGGGACTAGCGATTATACGCAGTATTTT. Residues: CASSLVGTSDYTQYF.

V gene TRBV5-6 combines with J gene TRBJ1-5; D may be TRBD1 (6 bases). The V end was cut by 2 bases, the J end by 4 bases, with 13 bases between. Per the germline V gene, CDR1 is SGHDT and CDR2 is YYEEEE. The CDR3 spans 15 residues. The CDR3 DNA reads TGTGCCAGCAGCTTTGGAACAGGGCTGAATCAGCCCCAGCATTTT. This sequence encodes CASSFGTGLNQPQHF.

This chain joins TRBV29-1 and TRBJ2-3; D not certain. V gave up 0 bases and J gave up 0 bases, with 4 bases separating them. Per germline, CDR1 SQVTM and CDR2 ANQGSEA. The CDR3 consists of 13 residues. CDR3 coding DNA: TGCAGCGTTGAAGATCGGAGCACAGATACGCAGTATTTT. Residues: CSVEDRSTDTQYF.

The chain carries TRBV4-1 and TRBJ2-7, with D possibly being TRBD2 (5 bases). The CDR3 extends over 15 amino acids. V shed 0 bases and J shed 5 bases, with 14 bases lying between them. Germline V lookup: CDR1 MGHRA, CDR2 YSYEKL. DNA for the CDR3: TGCGCCAGCAGCCAAGATTCAAGACCCGGGAACGAGCAGTACTTC. This codes for CASSQDSRPGNEQYF.

The genes are TRBV5-1 and TRBJ2-3; 14 nucleotides line up with TRBD2. CDR3 length: 15 residues. Germline V gene lookup returns CDR1 SGHRS and CDR2 YFSETQ. The V and J ends lost 5 bases and 6 bases, in that order; junction bases with no gene match: 5. The CDR3: CASRTGLAGVDTQYF. The CDR3 region has the DNA TGCGCCAGCAGAACGGGACTAGCGGGAGTGGATACGCAGTATTTT.

The chain couples TRBV7-9 to TRBJ2-7, with 7 bases identical to TRBD1. The CDR3 runs 14 residues. Germline trimming cut 3 bases from V and 5 bases from J; bases unmatched to any gene: 7. Germline V gives CDR1 SEHNR, CDR2 FQNEAQ (reference sequence). Written as DNA, the CDR3 is TGTGCCAGCAGCTTGAGCACAGGGGACAACGAGCAGTACTTC. Encoded protein: CASSLSTGDNEQYF.

This rearrangement joins TRBV18 to TRBJ2-2, with 9 bases identical to TRBD1. This CDR3 has 15 residues. The germline gives CDR1 KGHSH, CDR2 LQKENI. V trimming: 5 bases; J trimming: 5 bases; junction bases outside the gene matches: 6. DNA for the CDR3: TGTGCCAGCTCATTCACAGGGGGCTCAACCGGGGAGCTGTTTTTT. Encoded protein: CASSFTGGSTGELFF.

The J gene is TRBJ2-5, the V gene TRBV5-1; TRBD2 matches at 12 bases. Unmatched junction bases numbered 10, after V lost 4 bases and J lost 6 bases. The CDR3 runs 16 residues. Germline V gene lookup returns CDR1 SGHRS and CDR2 YFSETQ. CDR3 residues: CASSLTTSGSRKTQYF. The CDR3 region has the DNA TGCGCCAGCAGCCTTACGACTAGCGGGAGTAGAAAGACCCAGTACTTC.

This rearrangement joins TRBV5-1 to TRBJ2-2, with D uncertain. V was shortened by 1 base and J by 5 bases, with 6 bases between the two germline ends. This CDR3 contains 13 residues. CDR1 and CDR2 from the germline V gene are SGHRS and YFSETQ. CDR3 region: CASSLYMTGELFF. The CDR3 DNA is TGCGCCAGCAGCTTGTATATGACCGGGGAGCTGTTTTTT.

This sequence joins TRBV7-2 and TRBJ1-2; TRBD1 matches 7 bases. Per germline, CDR1 SGHTA and CDR2 FQGNSA. The CDR3 runs 13 residues. The V and J ends lost 5 bases and 8 bases, in that order; junction bases with no gene match: 8. The CDR3 region is CASSPGQSMGYTF. CDR3 DNA: TGTGCCAGCAGCCCGGGACAGAGCATGGGCTACACCTTC.

The chain couples TRBV6-1 to TRBJ2-3; TRBD2 is a possible D gene (6 bases). Looked up from germline, CDR1 is MNHNS and CDR2 is SASEGT. V gave up 8 bases and J gave up 2 bases, with 14 bases separating them. The CDR3 spans 14 residues. In nucleotides, the CDR3 is TGTGCCAGCGCGGAGGGAGCTGCCACAGATACGCAGTATTTT. This codes for CASAEGAATDTQYF.

This chain uses TRBV7-3 with TRBJ1-5; possible D gene TRBD1, 5 bases. Deletions cut 6 bases from V and 4 bases from J, with 16 bases between. This CDR3 has 15 amino acids. Germline V gives CDR1 SGHTA, CDR2 FQGTGA. CDR3 bases: TGTGCCAGCAGTAACCTGGGGGACTTTAATCAGCCCCAGCATTTT. It codes for CASSNLGDFNQPQHF.

According to its frequency, this clone is large. The V and J genes are TRBV7-8 and TRBJ1-5, with D tentatively TRBD1 (6 bases). Germline V gene lookup returns CDR1 SGHVS and CDR2 FQNEAQ. CDR3 length: 15 amino acids. The V gene lost 5 bases and the J gene lost 0 bases, with 11 bases spanning the gap. The CDR3 nucleotides read TGTGCCAGCAGCGCGGACAGCTATAGCAATCAGCCCCAGCATTTT. Its protein is CASSADSYSNQPQHF. Full variable domain (rest looked up from reference TRBV7-8 and TRBJ1-5): GAGVSQSPRYKVAKRGQDVALRCDPISGHVSLFWYQQALGQGPEFLTYFQNEAQLDKSGLPSDRFFAERPEGSVSTLKIQRTQQEDSAVYLCASSADSYSNQPQHFGDGTRLSIL.

This chain connects TRBV5-1 to TRBJ2-5; 10 bases agree with TRBD1. Germline values: CDR1 SGHRS, CDR2 YFSETQ. There are 18 residues in the CDR3. Germline trimming cut 1 base from V and 1 base from J; bases unmatched to any gene: 10. The CDR3 spells CASSLFPDRGPPQETQYF. In DNA, the CDR3 is TGCGCCAGCAGCTTGTTTCCCGACAGGGGGCCCCCCCAAGAGACCCAGTACTTC.

The chain links TRBV5-5 to TRBJ1-4; 9 nucleotides line up with TRBD1. The V and J ends lost 4 bases and 5 bases, in that order; junction bases with no gene match: 6. Germline-derived CDR1 and CDR2 are SGHKS and YYEKEE (reference sequence). The CDR3 contains 15 residues. The CDR3 spells CASSGPGQGNEKLFF. CDR3 coding DNA: TGTGCCAGCAGCGGACCGGGACAGGGAAATGAAAAACTGTTTTTT. Complete variable domain (other parts from reference TRBV5-5 and TRBJ1-4): DAGVTQSPTHLIKTRGQQVTLRCSPISGHKSVSWYQQVLGQGPQFIFQYYEKEERGRGNFPDRFSARQFPNYSSELNVNALLLGDSALYLCASSGPGQGNEKLFFGSGTQLSVL.

V gene TRBV19 combines with J gene TRBJ2-5, with 8 bases identical to TRBD1. The CDR3 covers 13 residues. J was trimmed by 3 bases and V by 6 bases; bases with no gene match: 3. Germline lookup yields CDR1 LNHDA and CDR2 SQIVND (reference sequence). In DNA form, the CDR3 reads TGTGCCAGTAGCCAGGACAGGGAAGAGACCCAGTACTTC. Translating it yields CASSQDREETQYF.

The V gene is TRBV7-9, the J gene TRBJ2-7, with TRBD2 matching over 7 bases. This CDR3 region has 15 residues. Losses at the gene ends were 5 bases for V and 1 base for J; bases not matched to a gene: 8. CDR1 and CDR2 (germline): SEHNR, FQNEAQ (reference sequence). The CDR3 nucleotides read TGTGCCAGCAGCCCCACTAGCGTTAGTTCCTACGAGCAGTACTTC. It encodes CASSPTSVSSYEQYF.

The rearrangement uses TRBV30 and TRBJ1-4, with 10 bases aligning to TRBD1. V dropped 3 bases and J dropped 8; count of bases not matched to a gene: 6. CDR3 length: 14 residues. Germline V lookup: CDR1 GTSNPN, CDR2 SVGIG (reference sequence). The CDR3 sequence: CAWSAGTGVEKLFF. CDR3 DNA sequence: TGTGCCTGGAGCGCCGGGACAGGGGTAGAAAAACTGTTTTTT.

V gene TRBV18 combines with J gene TRBJ2-7; D unclear. The CDR3 loop spans 14 amino acids. The germline CDR1 and CDR2 sequences are KGHSH and LQKENI. V lost 6 bases, J lost 2 bases, and 14 bases lay in between. The CDR3 reads CASSREYPAYEQYF. The CDR3 DNA reads as TGTGCCAGCTCCCGCGAGTACCCCGCCTACGAGCAGTACTTC.

This sequence joins TRBV5-4 and TRBJ2-7, with D perhaps matching TRBD1 (6 bases). Trimming stripped 0 bases from V and 6 bases from J, with 13 bases between. The CDR3 sequence is 14 residues long. The germline CDR1 and CDR2 sequences are SGHNT and YYREEE (reference sequence). For the CDR3, the DNA is TGTGCCAGCAGCTTGGACAGGGTAAGGAGCGAGCAGTACTTC. Protein product: CASSLDRVRSEQYF.